The rows below give T cell receptor beta chains drawn from one sample of a study of beta chain features in type 1 diabetes. Produced via immunoSEQ multiplex PCR; TCRdb's table is partial and in-frame only. The data contain about 53,000 clones, just under 65% of them seen just once; the ten biggest clones take up approximately 0.29%. Sequenced sample: stem cell memory CD4+ T cells from blood. The source is a woman aged 25 to 39 with type 1 diabetes. Both conserved end residues are part of each CDR3. The size of a clone is reported for some rows only, either as once, few or many, or as a class for expanded clones.

v_call	j_call	clone_size	cdr3_aa
TRBV30	TRBJ2-5	few	CAWSPSRTYRPGEQYF
TRBV11-2	TRBJ2-5	NA	CASSFGDNRQETQYF
TRBV7-2	TRBJ2-5	NA	CASSFQGLAGGETQYF
TRBV6-5	TRBJ1-3	once	CASSYSTGTSGNTIYF
TRBV28	TRBJ2-7	NA	CASSRRGAGSYEQYF
TRBV29-1	TRBJ2-5	NA	CSVVAGGTETQYF
TRBV29-1	TRBJ2-3	few	CSVGSRYTDTQYF
TRBV4-1	TRBJ1-2	NA	CASSQADRVNGYTF
TRBV18	TRBJ2-2	NA	CASSPEPGFTGELFF
TRBV5-1	TRBJ2-5	NA	CASNRDGQETQYF